This T cell receptor (beta chain) was profiled in a study of cytomegalovirus exposure and HLA in healthy donors. Study summary: Sequencing of about 179 million T cells in an earlier analysis found about 120 million unique TCR beta sequences.

In its sample, this clone was seen a few times. Its antigen is as yet unknown. Whole-study results and caveats: In a later analysis, 17,000 or so TCR beta sequences were associated with HLA alleles at 0.05 false discovery rate.

This PCR relied on a set of 60 Vbeta primers and 13 Jbeta primers. The protocol was immunoSEQ multiplex PCR, while the TCRdb copy is restricted to in-frame clones and leaves out a portion. The sample consists of approximately 190,000 clones, over 70% of them appearing once. The junction had 6 bases not matched to a gene; V was cut back by 4 bases and J by 6 bases. Germline V gene lookup returns CDR1 SGHVS and CDR2 FQNEAQ. The CDR3 totals 15 residues. The sequenced sample was PBMCs. The genes are TRBV7-8 and TRBJ2-4; 10 bases fit TRBD1. The TCR comes from a man aged 40-49 years in good health and CMV-seropositive. The CDR3 bases are TGTGCCAGCAGCTCCGACAGGGGGCTTCGAAACATTCAGTACTTC. Protein: CASSSDRGLRNIQYF. Full variable domain (remainder filled in from reference TRBV7-8 and TRBJ2-4): GAGVSQSPRYKVAKRGQDVALRCDPISGHVSLFWYQQALGQGPEFLTYFQNEAQLDKSGLPSDRFFAERPEGSVSTLKIQRTQQEDSAVYLCASSSDRGLRNIQYFGAGTRLSVL.